The 2 T cell receptor beta chains below come from one sample, sequenced in a study of blood T cell repertoires in COVID-19. Produced via immunoSEQ multiplex PCR; TCRdb's table is partial and in-frame only. The table includes 300,000 to 450,000 clones, over 75% detected once. Specimen: PBMCs or T cells enriched from blood (not recorded which). The receptors here all came from a man in his forties in a cohort exposed to, infected with or recovered from COVID-19 (not recorded which).

In its sample, this clone was seen a few times. The rearrangement uses TRBV3-1 (or the pseudogene TRBV3-2) and TRBJ1-1, with no clear D. Deletions cut 3 bases from V and 5 bases from J, with 7 bases between. CDR1 LGHDT and CDR2 YNNKEL come from the germline V gene (reference sequence). The CDR3 covers 12 residues. The CDR3 region is CASSQTTTEAFF. In nucleotides, the CDR3 is TGTGCCAGCAGCCAGACGACAACTGAAGCTTTCTTT.

The chain joins TRBV19 to TRBJ1-2, with 7 bases aligning to TRBD1. Per the germline V gene, CDR1 is LNHDA and CDR2 is SQIVND (reference sequence). The CDR3 length is 12 residues. After removal of 4 bases from V and 8 bases from J, the junction contained 4 bases not matched to a gene. This CDR3 is CASSNRQGGYTF. For the CDR3, the DNA is TGTGCCAGTAGTAACCGACAGGGAGGCTACACCTTC.